This TCR beta chain was obtained from a study of shared clonotypes between healthy human individuals. The CDR3 is 15 residues long. The V gene lost 2 bases and the J gene lost 9 bases, with 17 bases spanning the gap. Germline values: CDR1 MNHEY, CDR2 SMNVEV (reference sequence). It was on ten immunoSEQ deep assay plates that unsorted PBMC DNA was sequenced. Profiling relied on immunoSEQ multiplex PCR, and the TCRdb table lists in-frame clones only, not all of them. This table holds about 490,000 clones, roughly 80% found once. The specimen sequenced was PBMCs. The sequence derives from a woman between 35 and 50 years old in good health. Some clones in this sample may be carry-over from other donors' samples. This chain connects TRBV27 to TRBJ2-1, with unresolved D. The CDR3 loop is CASSLDGALTREQFF. The CDR3 bases are TGTGCCAGCAGTTTAGACGGAGCCTTGACCCGTGAGCAGTTCTTC.